This T cell receptor beta chain was identified in a study of T cells in Graves' hyperthyroidism and ophthalmopathy. Study outcomes and limitations: Blood also contained most expanded thyroid clonotypes above 0.001.

This clonotype was seen many times. No antigen is known for it. The CDR3 spans 13 residues. V shed 10 bases and J 4 bases; nucleotides not matched to a gene: 5. Germline V CDR1 and CDR2: SNHLY, FYNNEI. Those with hyperthyroidism were 18 to 65 years old, newly diagnosed, and ill for under 2 months. Patients showing uncontrolled infection, other autoimmune disease, pregnancy or lactation were ineligible. RNA transcripts served as the template for amplifying TCR beta CDR3 regions. Carried out on the TCR CDR3, a first-round RT-PCR used the HTBI primer set. MiXCR was run by TCRdb on the multiplex PCR reads, yielding one entry per CDR3 protein. The profile shows roughly 300,000 distinct CDR3 sequences, roughly 20% of them singletons.

Material: blood. This TCR came from a woman in her forties or fifties with Graves' hyperthyroidism. The chain uses TRBV2 and TRBJ2-3; 10 bases are a match to TRBD2. CDR3: CATRAGGSDTQYF. The DNA of the CDR3 is TGTGCCACCAGAGCGGGGGGGTCAGATACGCAGTATTTT.